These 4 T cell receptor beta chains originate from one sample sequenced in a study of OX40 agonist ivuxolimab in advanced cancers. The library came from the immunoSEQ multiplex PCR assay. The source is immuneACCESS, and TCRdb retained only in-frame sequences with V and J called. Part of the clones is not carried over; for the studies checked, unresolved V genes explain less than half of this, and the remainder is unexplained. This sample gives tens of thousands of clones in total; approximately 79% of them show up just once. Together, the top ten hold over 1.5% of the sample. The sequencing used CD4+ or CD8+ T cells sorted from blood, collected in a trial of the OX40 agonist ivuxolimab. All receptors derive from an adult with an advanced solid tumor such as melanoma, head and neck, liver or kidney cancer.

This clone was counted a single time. The CDR3 bases are TGCGCCAGTTGGTCCCAACCCCGGTTCGACACCGGGGAGCTGTTTTTT. This translates into CASWSQPRFDTGELFF. This chain connects TRBV5-1 to TRBJ2-2; no clear D. V lost 8 bases and J lost 3, with 20 bases in between. CDR3 size: 16 residues. Germline CDR1 is SGHRS and CDR2 is YFSETQ.

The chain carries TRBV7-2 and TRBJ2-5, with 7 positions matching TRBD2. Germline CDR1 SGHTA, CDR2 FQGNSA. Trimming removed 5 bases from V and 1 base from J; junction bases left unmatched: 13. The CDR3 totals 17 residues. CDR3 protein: CASSPLFLAATQETQYF. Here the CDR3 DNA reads TGTGCCAGCAGCCCCCTCTTTCTAGCGGCAACCCAAGAGACCCAGTACTTC.

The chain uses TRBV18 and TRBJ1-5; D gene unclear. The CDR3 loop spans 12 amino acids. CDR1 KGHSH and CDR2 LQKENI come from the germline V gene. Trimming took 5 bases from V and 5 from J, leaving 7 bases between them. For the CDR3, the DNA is TGTGCCAGCTCATCGCAGTATCAGCCCCAGCATTTT. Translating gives CASSSQYQPQHF.

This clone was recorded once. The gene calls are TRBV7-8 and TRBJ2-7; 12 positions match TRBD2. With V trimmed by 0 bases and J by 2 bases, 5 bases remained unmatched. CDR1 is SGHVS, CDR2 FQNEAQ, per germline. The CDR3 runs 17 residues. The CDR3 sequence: CASSLASLAGGPYEQYF. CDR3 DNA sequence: TGTGCCAGCAGCTTAGCGTCACTAGCGGGAGGACCCTACGAGCAGTACTTC.